The clone carrying this T cell receptor beta chain was recorded many times. Its specificity is not known. Scientists made TCR beta libraries using quantitative 5'-RACE with molecular barcodes. TCRdb ran MiXCR on the 5' RACE reads and lists one entry per CDR3 protein. The profile shows around 220,000 distinct CDR3 sequences, roughly 10% of them singletons. Looked up from germline, CDR1 is SGHDT and CDR2 is YYEEEE. The V gene lost 0 bases and the J gene lost 3 bases, with 7 bases spanning the gap. The CDR3 length is 14 residues. The entry originates in a study of CD8 T cells in ankylosing spondylitis. Study-wide results and caveats: The disease-linked clones had a CD8+ phenotype and low blood frequencies. For ankylosing spondylitis blood, a TCR beta motif of about 8 highly homologous variants appeared characteristic. Earlier literature documents some of the motif variants in reactive arthritis synovial fluid and blood.

The receptor was derived from a male donor with ankylosing spondylitis or in good health (not recorded which). The chain links TRBV5-6 to TRBJ1-5, with no clear D. The sample was blood, either unsorted or a sorted T cell fraction (not recorded which). The CDR3 sequence: CASSLGRHNQPQHF. The CDR3 coding sequence is TGTGCCAGCAGCTTGGGACGGCACAATCAGCCCCAGCATTTT.